The sequence of this T cell receptor (beta chain) was determined in a study of blood T cell repertoires in COVID-19. The protocol was immunoSEQ multiplex PCR, while the TCRdb copy is restricted to in-frame clones and leaves out a portion. The sample lists 350,000 to 450,000 clones, around nine tenths occurring once. This clone has only one observation. V lost 7 bases to trimming and J lost 3 bases; unmatched junction nucleotides: 3. CDR1 and CDR2 from the germline V gene are GTSNPN and SVGIG (reference sequence). CDR3 size: 12 residues. The specimen sequenced was peripheral blood. The chain combines TRBV30 with TRBJ1-3; TRBD1 aligns across 7 bases. This receptor was obtained from a woman aged 40 to 55 with COVID-19, enrolled during active disease. Here the CDR3 reads CAYRGVGNTIYF. CDR3 sequence (DNA): TGTGCCTACAGGGGAGTTGGAAACACCATATATTTT.